These 20 T cell receptor beta chains originate from one sample sequenced in a study of response to subunit inactivated influenza vaccine. One entry per CDR3 protein results from TCRdb running MiXCR on the RT-PCR reads. Among about 310,000 distinct CDR3 sequences listed, roughly 22% were seen once. Sequencing was performed on PBMCs from blood, taken about 19 months after vaccination. The receptors come from a man between 50 and 75 years old who received an inactivated influenza vaccine.

As regards this clonotype: One end of the junction varies from germline; a read error may be responsible. The rearrangement joins TRBV5-1 to TRBJ2-1; D might be TRBD2 (5 bases). Looked up from germline, CDR1 is SGHRS and CDR2 is YFSETQ. The CDR3 runs 14 residues. The CDR3 loop is CASSLEGLNNERFF. Here the CDR3 DNA reads TGCGCCAGCAGCTTGGAAGGACTTAACAATGAGCGGTTCTTC. Based on the CDR3 plus reference TRBV5-1 and TRBJ2-1, the full variable domain is KAGVTQTPRYLIKTRGQQVTLSCSPISGHRSVSWYQQTPGQGLQFLFEYFSETQRNKGNFPGRFSGRQFSNSRSEMNVSTLELGDSALYLCASSLEGLNNERFFGPGTRLTVL.

This clonotype was counted between two and nine times. This chain connects TRBV12-3 or TRBV12-4 to TRBJ1-3; D call uncertain. The length of the CDR3 is 14 residues. Trimming took 7 bases from V and 5 from J, leaving 15 bases between them. The CDR3 reads CASKVEFLRNTIYF. Written as DNA, the CDR3 is TGTGCCAGCAAAGTGGAATTTCTTAGAAACACCATATATTTT.

This clonotype was detected only a few times. The chain has TRBV12-3 or TRBV12-4 and TRBJ1-5; D is undetermined. Trimming took off 3 bases at V and 6 bases at J, with 3 bases between the two ends. The CDR3 is 11 residues long. The CDR3 sequence is CASSFRQPQHF. Here the CDR3 DNA reads TGTGCCAGCAGTTTTCGTCAGCCCCAGCATTTT.

This clonotype appeared a few times. This chain connects TRBV27 to TRBJ1-5; 7 bases align to TRBD1. The CDR3 runs to 14 residues. Germline CDR1 MNHEY, CDR2 SMNVEV (reference sequence). V shed 1 base, J shed 8 bases, and the junction held 5 bases outside the gene matches. This chain's CDR3 is CASSLFTGAEPQHF. In DNA, the CDR3 is TGTGCCAGCAGTTTATTTACAGGGGCAGAGCCCCAGCATTTT.

This clonotype was counted between two and nine times. The rearrangement joins TRBV29-1 to TRBJ2-3; D gene ambiguous. V lost 4 bases and J 1 base, leaving 3 bases between the germline ends. CDR1 is SQVTM, CDR2 ANQGSEA, per germline. The CDR3 loop spans 11 amino acids. CDR3 residues: CSVVGTDTQYF. The CDR3 DNA sequence: TGCAGCGTTGTAGGCACAGATACGCAGTATTTT.

This chain joins TRBV6-2 or TRBV6-3 and TRBJ2-1; TRBD1 matches 11 bases. This CDR3 spans 15 amino acids. In germline, CDR1 is MNHEY, CDR2 SVGEGT. Trimming removed 5 bases from V and 8 bases from J; junction bases left unmatched: 8. CDR3 sequence: CASSDQGGQGDEQFF. The CDR3 nucleotides are TGTGCCAGCAGTGACCAAGGGGGACAGGGGGATGAGCAGTTCTTC.

This clonotype came up a few times. The chain employs TRBV3-1 and TRBJ1-1; D remains ambiguous. Germline V gives CDR1 LGHDT, CDR2 YNNKEL (reference sequence). Trimming left V 2 bases short and J 0 bases short, with 7 bases between. This CDR3 has 14 residues. The CDR3 DNA sequence: TGTGCCAGCAGCCAAACCCGGGTGAACACTGAAGCTTTCTTT. This codes for CASSQTRVNTEAFF.

The chain has TRBV24-1 and TRBJ1-5; 7 positions agree with TRBD1. Trimming removed 3 bases from V and 4 bases from J; junction bases left unmatched: 2. Looked up from germline, CDR1 is KGHDR and CDR2 is SFDVKD. The CDR3 length is 14 residues. The CDR3 protein is CATSDGTVNQPQHF. Written as DNA, the CDR3 is TGTGCCACCAGTGATGGGACAGTAAATCAGCCCCAGCATTTT.

A few counts support this clonotype. The chain carries TRBV6-5 and TRBJ1-2; TRBD1 matches 8 bases. Germline values: CDR1 MNHEY, CDR2 SVGAGI. This CDR3 comprises 16 residues. Trimming removed 0 bases from V and 8 bases from J; junction bases left unmatched: 11. CDR3 region: CASSYSIARGQRGYTF. The CDR3 DNA sequence: TGTGCCAGCAGTTACTCGATTGCCAGGGGGCAGAGGGGCTACACCTTC.

This clonotype was counted only a few times. The chain combines TRBV20-1 with TRBJ2-4; 14 positions match TRBD2. J lost 7 bases, V lost 6 bases, and 8 bases had no gene match. This CDR3 is built from 15 residues. The V gene's germline CDR1 is DFQATT and CDR2 SNEGSKA (reference sequence). DNA of the CDR3: TGCAGTGCCACGGGACTAGCGGGAGTTCCGAACATTCAGTACTTC. It translates to CSATGLAGVPNIQYF.

The CDR3 reads CASSRALDSYNSPLHF. DNA for the CDR3: TGTGCCAGCAGCCGAGCTTTGGACAGTTATAATTCACCCCTCCACTTT. The V call is TRBV6-1, the J call TRBJ1-6; the D gene is possibly TRBD1 (6 bases). The germline gives CDR1 MNHNS, CDR2 SASEGT. Between the trimmed V and J ends, which lost 6 bases and 4 bases, there was a span of 16 bases. CDR3 length equals 16 residues.

This clonotype was counted between two and nine times. This chain links TRBV15 with TRBJ1-5; weak D call: TRBD1 (6 bases). The ends were cut back, 5 bases at V and 4 bases at J, with 15 bases in the middle. The CDR3 length is 15 residues. CDR1 LNHNV and CDR2 YYDKDF come from the germline V gene (reference sequence). CDR3 DNA: TGTGCCACCAGCGGGAACAGGGAGAAGAATCAGCCCCAGCATTTT. This gives the protein CATSGNREKNQPQHF.

The chain joins TRBV4-3 to TRBJ2-1; TRBD2 is a possible D gene (6 bases). Germline V CDR1 and CDR2: LGHNA, YSLEER. This CDR3 contains 15 residues. V lost 0 bases and J 3 bases, leaving 9 bases between the germline ends. The CDR3 nucleotides are TGCGCCAGCAGCCAAGAGCAGGGACTCTACAATGAGCAGTTCTTC. This codes for CASSQEQGLYNEQFF.

This clonotype was seen a few times. This chain joins TRBV6-5 and TRBJ2-7; unclear D gene. The V end lost 0 bases, the J end lost 7 bases, and 10 bases lay between the germline ends. Per the germline V gene, CDR1 is MNHEY and CDR2 is SVGAGI. The length of the CDR3 is 13 residues. The CDR3 sequence: CASSYSTPGEQYF. DNA of the CDR3: TGTGCCAGCAGTTACTCGACCCCCGGGGAGCAGTACTTC.

This clonotype occurred a few times. The chain employs TRBV28 and TRBJ1-2; 10 bases line up with TRBD1. This CDR3 region has 14 residues. Germline trimming cut 4 bases from V and 7 bases from J; bases unmatched to any gene: 6. Germline V gene data show CDR1 as MDHEN and CDR2 as SYDVKM. The CDR3 protein is CASSYGTGAGGYTF. The CDR3 nucleotides are TGTGCCAGCAGTTACGGGACAGGGGCGGGTGGCTACACCTTC.

The CDR3 spells CARNRNCWDRTGKSTDTQYF. CDR3 DNA sequence: TGCGCCAGGAACCGTAATTGTTGGGACCGTACAGGGAAAAGCACAGATACGCAGTATTTT. The chain is built from TRBV5-1 and TRBJ2-3; D might be TRBD1 (6 bases). The V end lost 8 bases, the J end lost 0 bases, and 31 bases lay between the germline ends. The CDR3 has 20 residues. The V gene's germline CDR1 is SGHRS and CDR2 YFSETQ.

CDR3 bases: TGCGCCAGCAGCCACGATCCGGGGGACTATGGCTACACCTTC. Protein sequence: CASSHDPGDYGYTF. V and J are TRBV5-1 and TRBJ1-2; the D gene is possibly TRBD1 (5 bases). Germline CDR1 is SGHRS and CDR2 is YFSETQ. V lost 4 bases and J 3 bases, leaving 13 bases between the germline ends. This CDR3 contains 14 residues.

The J gene is TRBJ2-7, the V gene TRBV27; D remains ambiguous. The CDR3 length is 15 residues. Trimming took 0 bases from V and 0 from J, leaving 9 bases between them. Germline loops: CDR1 MNHEY, CDR2 SMNVEV (reference sequence). DNA for the CDR3: TGTGCCAGCAGTTTATCCCAATTGAGCTCCTACGAGCAGTACTTC. It translates to CASSLSQLSSYEQYF.

The chain is built from TRBV4-3 and TRBJ1-6; a possible D gene is TRBD1 (5 bases). Trimming took 0 bases from V and 9 from J, leaving 15 bases between them. CDR3 length equals 16 residues. Germline V CDR1 and CDR2: LGHNA, YSLEER. CDR3 loop: CASSQDLGTVGSPLHF. CDR3 bases: TGCGCCAGCAGCCAAGATCTCGGGACGGTCGGTTCACCCCTCCACTTT.

This clonotype was counted a few times. V is TRBV29-1 and J is TRBJ2-7, with D possibly being TRBD1 or TRBD2 (6 bases each). CDR1 and CDR2 (germline): SQVTM, ANQGSEA. Trimming removed 0 bases at V and 4 bases at J, with 19 bases between. The CDR3 contains 16 residues. The DNA of the CDR3 is TGCAGCGTTGAAGATCCGGGGGACACCTCGGGATACGAGCAGTACTTC. Translated, it gives CSVEDPGDTSGYEQYF.